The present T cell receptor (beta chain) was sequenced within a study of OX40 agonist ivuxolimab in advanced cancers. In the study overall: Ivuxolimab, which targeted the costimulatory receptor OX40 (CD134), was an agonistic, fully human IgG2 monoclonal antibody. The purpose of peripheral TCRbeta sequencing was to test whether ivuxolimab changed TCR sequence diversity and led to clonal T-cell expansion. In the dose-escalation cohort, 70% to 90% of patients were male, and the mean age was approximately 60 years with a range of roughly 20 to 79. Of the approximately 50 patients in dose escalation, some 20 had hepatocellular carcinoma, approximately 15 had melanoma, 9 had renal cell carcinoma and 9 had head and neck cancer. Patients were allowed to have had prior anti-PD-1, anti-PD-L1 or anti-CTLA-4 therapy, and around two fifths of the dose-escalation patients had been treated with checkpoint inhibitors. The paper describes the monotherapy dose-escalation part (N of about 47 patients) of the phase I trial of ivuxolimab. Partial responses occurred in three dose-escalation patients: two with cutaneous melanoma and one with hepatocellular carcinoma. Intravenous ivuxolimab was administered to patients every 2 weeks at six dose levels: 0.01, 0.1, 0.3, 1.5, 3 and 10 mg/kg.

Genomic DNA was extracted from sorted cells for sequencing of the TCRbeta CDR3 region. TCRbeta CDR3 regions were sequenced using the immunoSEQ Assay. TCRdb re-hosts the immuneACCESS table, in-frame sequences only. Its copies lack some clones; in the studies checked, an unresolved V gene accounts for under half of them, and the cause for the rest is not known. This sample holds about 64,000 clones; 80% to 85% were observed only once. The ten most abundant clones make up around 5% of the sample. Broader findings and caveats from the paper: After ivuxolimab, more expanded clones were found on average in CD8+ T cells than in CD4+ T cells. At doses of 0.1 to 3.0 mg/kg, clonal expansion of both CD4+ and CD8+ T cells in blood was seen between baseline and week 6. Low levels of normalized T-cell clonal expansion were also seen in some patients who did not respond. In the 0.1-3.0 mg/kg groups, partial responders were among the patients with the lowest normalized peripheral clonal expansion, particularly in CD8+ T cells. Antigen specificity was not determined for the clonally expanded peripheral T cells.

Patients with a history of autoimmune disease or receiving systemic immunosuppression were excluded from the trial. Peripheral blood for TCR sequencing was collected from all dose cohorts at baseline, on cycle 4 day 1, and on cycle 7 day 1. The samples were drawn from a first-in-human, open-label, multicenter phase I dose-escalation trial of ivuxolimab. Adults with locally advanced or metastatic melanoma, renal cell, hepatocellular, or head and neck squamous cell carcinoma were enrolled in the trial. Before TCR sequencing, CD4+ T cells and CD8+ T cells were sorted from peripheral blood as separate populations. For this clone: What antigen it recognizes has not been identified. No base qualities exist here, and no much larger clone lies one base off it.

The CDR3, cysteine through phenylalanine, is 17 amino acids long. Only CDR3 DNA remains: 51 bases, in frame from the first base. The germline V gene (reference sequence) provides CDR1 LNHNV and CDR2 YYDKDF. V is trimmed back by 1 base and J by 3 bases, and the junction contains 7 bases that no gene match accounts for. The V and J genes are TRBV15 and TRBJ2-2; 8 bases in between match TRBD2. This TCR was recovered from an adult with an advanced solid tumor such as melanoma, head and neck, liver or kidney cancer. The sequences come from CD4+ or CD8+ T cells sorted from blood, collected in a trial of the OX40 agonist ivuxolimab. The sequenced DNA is TGTGCCACCAGCAGAGGAGTCGGGACTAGAGACACCGGGGAGCTGTTTTTT. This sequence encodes CATSRGVGTRDTGELFF.